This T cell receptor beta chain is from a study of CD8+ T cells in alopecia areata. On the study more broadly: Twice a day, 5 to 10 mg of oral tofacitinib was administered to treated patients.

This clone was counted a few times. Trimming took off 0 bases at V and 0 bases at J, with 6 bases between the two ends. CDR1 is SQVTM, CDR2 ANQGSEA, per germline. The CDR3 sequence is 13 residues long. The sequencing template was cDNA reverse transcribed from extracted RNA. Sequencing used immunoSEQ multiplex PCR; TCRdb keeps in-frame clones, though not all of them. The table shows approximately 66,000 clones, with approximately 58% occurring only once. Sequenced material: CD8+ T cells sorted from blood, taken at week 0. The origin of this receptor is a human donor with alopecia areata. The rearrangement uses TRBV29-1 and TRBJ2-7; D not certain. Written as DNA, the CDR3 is TGCAGCGTTGAAGAGGACGGCTCCTACGAGCAGTACTTC. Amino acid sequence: CSVEEDGSYEQYF.